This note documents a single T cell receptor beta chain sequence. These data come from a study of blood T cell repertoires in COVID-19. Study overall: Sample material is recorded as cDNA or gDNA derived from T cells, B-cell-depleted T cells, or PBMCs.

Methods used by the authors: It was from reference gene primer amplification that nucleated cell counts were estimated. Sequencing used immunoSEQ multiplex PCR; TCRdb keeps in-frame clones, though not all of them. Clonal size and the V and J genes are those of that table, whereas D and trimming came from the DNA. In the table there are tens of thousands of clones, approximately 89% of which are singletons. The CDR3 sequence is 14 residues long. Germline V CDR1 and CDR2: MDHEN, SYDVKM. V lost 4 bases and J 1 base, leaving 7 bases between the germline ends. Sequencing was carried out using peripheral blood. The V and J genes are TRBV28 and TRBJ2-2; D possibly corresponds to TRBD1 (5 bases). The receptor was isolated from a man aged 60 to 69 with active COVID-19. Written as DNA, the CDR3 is TGTGCCAGCAGTTCACAGGTGAACACCGGGGAGCTGTTTTTT. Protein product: CASSSQVNTGELFF. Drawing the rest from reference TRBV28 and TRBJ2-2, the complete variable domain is DVKVTQSSRYLVKRTGEKVFLECVQDMDHENMFWYRQDPGLGLRLIYFSYDVKMKEKGDIPEGYSVSREKKERFSLILESASTNQTSMYLCASSSQVNTGELFFGEGSRLTVL.